Listed here are 24 T cell receptor beta chains from one sample, sequenced in a study of vaccination effects on CD4 cells after COVID-19. Their antigens are not known. Sequencing was preceded by expansion of antigen-specific CD4+ T cells with viral peptide pools in the ViraFEST assay. Following an approximately 10-day culture, CD4+ T cells were purified. The individual was infected with SARS-CoV-2 between March and December 2020, as confirmed by PCR. Generated by immunoSEQ multiplex PCR, the TCRdb table keeps only in-frame clones and is missing some. The profile shows 30,000 to 35,000 clones, approximately 78% of them singletons. The starting material was CD4+ T cells from PBMCs cultured with a peptide pool, obtained before COVID-19 vaccination. The receptors originated from a human donor who had a prior SARS-CoV-2 infection.

The chain recombines TRBV18 with TRBJ2-1, with 14 bases lining up with TRBD2. CDR3 length: 15 amino acids. Trimming cost V 6 bases and J 8 bases; bases outside gene matches: 6. Germline CDR1 reads KGHSH; CDR2 reads LQKENI. The CDR3 DNA reads as TGTGCCAGCTCGGGAGGACTAGCGGGGGGCGATGAGCAGTTCTTC. As protein: CASSGGLAGGDEQFF.

J is TRBJ2-2 and V is TRBV7-6; possibly TRBD1 for D (6 bases). Trimming stripped 5 bases from V and 1 base from J, with 17 bases between. In germline, CDR1 is SGHVS, CDR2 FNYEAQ. The CDR3 is 17 amino acids. DNA of the CDR3: TGTGCCAGCAGCCAAACGACCGGGACACAGAACACCGGGGAGCTGTTTTTT. Its translation is CASSQTTGTQNTGELFF.

The V gene is TRBV5-4, the J gene TRBJ1-2; no reliable D call. V was cut by 4 bases and J by 8 bases, with 15 bases left in between. Germline CDR1 is SGHNT and CDR2 is YYREEE (reference sequence). The CDR3 runs to 13 residues. The CDR3 region is CASSQEQPGGYTF. The CDR3 coding sequence is TGTGCCAGCAGCCAGGAACAGCCGGGGGGCTACACCTTC.

The J gene is TRBJ1-4, the V gene TRBV12-5; no clear D gene. This CDR3 has 14 residues. Trimming cost V 0 bases and J 3 bases, with 5 bases left between them. Germline lookup yields CDR1 LGHNT and CDR2 FRNRAP. In DNA, the CDR3 is TGTGCTAGTGGTTTGGTAGGGTCTAATGAAAAACTGTTTTTT. Translating it yields CASGLVGSNEKLFF.

The V gene is TRBV4-1, the J gene TRBJ2-7; 7 bases fit TRBD2. This CDR3 spans 15 amino acids. J lost 0 bases, V lost 4 bases, and 6 bases had no gene match. CDR1 MGHRA and CDR2 YSYEKL come from the germline V gene. The CDR3 DNA reads as TGCGCCAGCAGCCCAACTAGCGCGGTCTCCTACGAGCAGTACTTC. This sequence encodes CASSPTSAVSYEQYF.

This chain joins TRBV7-2 and TRBJ2-1, with a weak D call TRBD1 (5 bases). V lost 4 bases and J lost 0, with 10 bases in between. The germline V gene encodes CDR1 SGHTA and CDR2 FQGNSA. The CDR3 contains 15 residues. CDR3: CASSSRTSSYNEQFF. The CDR3 DNA reads TGTGCCAGCAGCTCCAGGACAAGCTCCTACAATGAGCAGTTCTTC.

The chain couples TRBV15 to TRBJ2-6, with a possible D match to TRBD1 (7 bases). Trimming removed 0 bases from V and 9 bases from J, with 12 bases in between. The CDR3 runs to 15 residues. The germline V gene encodes CDR1 LNHNV and CDR2 YYDKDF (reference sequence). CDR3 in amino acids: CATSRDPGGGNVLTF. The CDR3 coding sequence is TGTGCCACCAGCAGAGATCCAGGGGGAGGCAACGTCCTGACTTTC.

V gene TRBV9 combines with J gene TRBJ2-1; a possible D gene is TRBD1 (6 bases). The germline CDR1 and CDR2 sequences are SGDLS and YYNGEE. Trimming stripped 3 bases from V and 6 bases from J, with 13 bases between. CDR3 size: 14 residues. The CDR3 spells CASSGGGSLNEQFF. CDR3 bases: TGTGCCAGCAGCGGTGGGGGCTCCCTCAATGAGCAGTTCTTC.

Sample share makes this clone hyperexpanded. The genes are TRBV6-5 and TRBJ2-7; maybe TRBD1 (6 bases). This CDR3 contains 15 residues. With 4 bases removed from V and 0 bases from J, the gap between germline ends came to 13 bases. Germline CDR1 is MNHEY and CDR2 is SVGAGI. The CDR3 loop is CASSSTGFSSYEQYF. The CDR3 nucleotides are TGTGCCAGCAGTTCAACAGGGTTTTCCTCCTACGAGCAGTACTTC.

J is TRBJ2-5 and V is TRBV3-1 (or the pseudogene TRBV3-2); possible D gene TRBD2, 6 bases. V was clipped by 0 bases and J by 9 bases, with 14 bases between them. The CDR3 is 14 residues long. The germline CDR1 and CDR2 sequences are LGHDT and YNNKEL (reference sequence). Here the CDR3 DNA reads TGTGCCAGCAGCCAAGACAGTCCCGGGGGTTCCCAGTACTTC. It encodes CASSQDSPGGSQYF.

The genes are TRBV2 and TRBJ1-4, with 9 bases that match TRBD1. The V segment lost 3 bases and the J segment 7 bases; nucleotides outside the gene matches: 6. The CDR3 covers 15 residues. Germline CDR1 SNHLY, CDR2 FYNNEI. The CDR3 DNA sequence: TGTGCCAGCAGTGACATGGGACAGGGTGGTGAAAAACTGTTTTTT. Translated, it gives CASSDMGQGGEKLFF.

This sequence joins TRBV6-5 and TRBJ1-1; TRBD1 aligns across 7 bases. From germline, CDR1 is MNHEY and CDR2 SVGAGI. With V trimmed by 6 bases and J by 1 base, 2 bases remained unmatched. The CDR3 covers 13 residues. CDR3 bases: TGTGCCAGCAGGACAGGGCAGAACACTGAAGCTTTCTTT. This sequence encodes CASRTGQNTEAFF.

The V call is TRBV7-9, the J call TRBJ1-2; D not certain. Trimming removed 0 bases from V and 4 bases from J, with 9 bases in between. This CDR3 is 14 amino acids long. The germline V gene encodes CDR1 SEHNR and CDR2 FQNEAQ (reference sequence). The CDR3 protein is CASSLAALGYGYTF. The CDR3 DNA is TGTGCCAGCAGCTTAGCAGCGCTAGGCTATGGCTACACCTTC.

On this clone: A far larger clone lies a single base away; this is likely a read error. The chain links TRBV6-5 to TRBJ2-1; tentative D call: TRBD1 (5 bases). Germline loops: CDR1 MNHEY, CDR2 SVGAGI. This CDR3 is built from 12 residues. The ends were cut back, 6 bases at V and 3 bases at J, with 6 bases in the middle. As DNA, the CDR3 is TGTGCCAGCAGAGACAGCTACAATGAGCAGTTCTTC. Protein: CASRDSYNEQFF.

This clone was picked up a small number of times. The V and J genes are TRBV27 and TRBJ2-5, with D maybe TRBD2 (6 bases). From germline, CDR1 is MNHEY and CDR2 SMNVEV (reference sequence). V was cut by 6 bases and J by 3 bases, with 11 bases left in between. This CDR3 spans 13 amino acids. The CDR3 region is CASRWRGEETQYF. As DNA, the CDR3 is TGTGCCAGCAGATGGAGGGGTGAAGAGACCCAGTACTTC.

The DNA for the CDR3 is TGTGCCAGCAGCCCAACGGGACAATGGGGGGACATTCAGTACTTC. Protein sequence: CASSPTGQWGDIQYF. V is TRBV5-4 and J is TRBJ2-4; D is perhaps TRBD1 or TRBD2 (6 bases each). This CDR3 is built from 15 residues. Germline CDR1 SGHNT, CDR2 YYREEE (reference sequence). Deletions cut 4 bases from V and 8 bases from J, with 19 bases between.

The chain combines TRBV5-1 with TRBJ2-6; D possibly corresponds to TRBD1 (6 bases). Germline V gene data show CDR1 as SGHRS and CDR2 as YFSETQ. V was shortened by 4 bases and J by 1 base, with 15 bases between the two germline ends. The CDR3 loop spans 17 amino acids. The CDR3: CASSVTSGTSGANVLTF. The CDR3 nucleotides read TGCGCCAGCAGCGTGACTTCCGGGACATCTGGGGCCAACGTCCTGACTTTC.

The CDR3 sequence is CASSLTEGTDTQYF. In nucleotides, the CDR3 is TGTGCCAGCAGCTTAACGGAGGGCACAGATACGCAGTATTTT. This chain links TRBV11-3 with TRBJ2-3; D possibly corresponds to TRBD2 (5 bases). The ends were cut back, 2 bases at V and 1 base at J, with 7 bases in the middle. Germline V gene sequence: CDR1 SGHNT, CDR2 YENEEA. The CDR3 totals 14 residues.

DNA for the CDR3: TGTGCCAGCAGTTGGTCCTCAGGGGCTAATGAAAAACTGTTTTTT. This gives the protein CASSWSSGANEKLFF. V gene TRBV6-6 combines with J gene TRBJ1-4; perhaps TRBD1 as D (6 bases). The CDR3 runs 15 residues. Germline loops: CDR1 MNHNY, CDR2 SVGAGI (reference sequence). The V and J ends lost 4 bases and 3 bases respectively, with 12 bases between them.

The chain uses TRBV19 and TRBJ2-3; either TRBD1 or TRBD2 may fit D (5 bases each). The CDR3 spans 14 residues. Trimming pared 6 bases from V and 4 bases from J, leaving 14 bases between. Germline CDR1 is LNHDA and CDR2 is SQIVND (reference sequence). The CDR3 nucleotides read TGTGCCAGTAGCTCCCGAGGGGCCCCAGATACGCAGTATTTT. Amino acids: CASSSRGAPDTQYF.

The V call is TRBV7-2, the J call TRBJ2-3; D is unresolved. The CDR3 extends over 14 amino acids. The V end lost 2 bases, the J end lost 1 base, and 7 bases lay between the germline ends. Germline V gene data show CDR1 as SGHTA and CDR2 as FQGNSA. As DNA, the CDR3 is TGTGCCAGCAGCTTATATGCCCGCACAGATACGCAGTATTTT. This translates into CASSLYARTDTQYF. The full variable domain, its missing parts supplied by reference TRBV7-2 and TRBJ2-3, is GAGVSQSPSNKVTEKGKDVELRCDPISGHTALYWYRQSLGQGLEFLIYFQGNSAPDKSGLPSDRFSAERTGGSVSTLTIQRTQQEDSAVYLCASSLYARTDTQYFGPGTRLTVL.

The chain uses TRBV12-1 and TRBJ2-3; TRBD2, the D gene given by the table, was not confirmed from the DNA. TRBV12-1 is deemed a pseudogene. The CDR3 sequence is 17 residues long. The CDR3: CASSSRLERAETDTQYF. In DNA form, the CDR3 reads TGTGCCAGCAGCTCCCGCTTGGAGCGGGCGGAGACAGATACGCAGTATTTT.

The rearrangement links TRBV15 to TRBJ2-3; D unclear. Between the trimmed V and J ends, which lost 2 bases and 4 bases, there was a span of 19 bases. Germline-derived CDR1 and CDR2 are LNHNV and YYDKDF (reference sequence). The CDR3 loop spans 17 amino acids. CDR3 residues: CATSRPPGFLYPDTQYF. In DNA form, the CDR3 reads TGTGCCACCAGCAGACCCCCGGGCTTCCTGTACCCAGATACGCAGTATTTT.

V gene TRBV6-1 combines with J gene TRBJ1-2; D unclear. CDR3 length: 16 residues. The germline CDR1 and CDR2 sequences are MNHNS and SASEGT. The V gene lost 0 bases and the J gene lost 3 bases, with 14 bases spanning the gap. The CDR3 nucleotides read TGTGCCAGCAGTGAAGCGCCCACGTACGGACACTATGGCTACACCTTC. Amino acid sequence: CASSEAPTYGHYGYTF.